The entry below gives a single T cell receptor (beta chain) sequence along with its context. This CDR3 region has 12 residues. CDR1 and CDR2 from the germline V gene are SGHDT and YYEEEE. V lost 2 bases to trimming and J lost 7 bases, with 7 bases between them. This record comes from a study of shared clonotypes between healthy human individuals. Measured with immunoSEQ multiplex PCR; TCRdb has only the in-frame clones, and not every one. The sample holds 950,000 to 1,100,000 clones, approximately 80% seen once. The source material was memory CD4+ T cells from PBMCs. The subset here: CD45RA-negative fraction. The rearrangement uses TRBV5-6 and TRBJ2-1; D remains ambiguous. The sequence was obtained from a man younger than 35 in good health. Some clones in this sample may be carry-over from other donors' samples. The CDR3 nucleotides read TGTGCCAGCAGCTTATACAGAAATGAGCAGTTCTTC. Translating gives CASSLYRNEQFF.